This T cell receptor (beta chain) stems from a study of blood T cell repertoires in COVID-19. Trimming cost V 2 bases and J 8 bases, with 9 bases left between them. The CDR3 consists of 12 residues. Germline CDR1 and CDR2: SNHLY and FYNNEI. Assay: immunoSEQ multiplex PCR; the TCRdb copy retains only in-frame clones and omits some. There are roughly 200,000 clones in the sample; around 88% occur only once, and roughly 4% lies in the top ten. The receptor comes from a woman in her 30s who had been exposed to COVID-19. The specimen was PBMCs or T cells enriched from blood (not recorded which). The chain carries TRBV2 and TRBJ1-1; no firm D call. CDR3 loop: CASSELPVEAFF. CDR3 DNA sequence: TGTGCCAGCAGTGAACTGCCGGTGGAAGCTTTCTTT.